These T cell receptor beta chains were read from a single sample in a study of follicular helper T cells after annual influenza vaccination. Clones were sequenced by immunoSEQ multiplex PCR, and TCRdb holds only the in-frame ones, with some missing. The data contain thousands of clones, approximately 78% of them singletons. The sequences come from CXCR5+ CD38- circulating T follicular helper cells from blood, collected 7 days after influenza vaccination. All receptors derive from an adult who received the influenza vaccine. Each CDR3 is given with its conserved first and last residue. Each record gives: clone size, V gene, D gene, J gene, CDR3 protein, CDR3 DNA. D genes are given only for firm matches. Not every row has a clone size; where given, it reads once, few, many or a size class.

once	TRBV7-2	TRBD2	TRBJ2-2	CASSLSGGQNTGELFF	TGTGCCAGCAGCTTAAGCGGGGGCCAGAACACCGGGGAGCTGTTTTTT
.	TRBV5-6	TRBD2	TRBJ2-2	CASSLMASGTTGELFF	TGTGCCAGCAGCTTGATGGCTAGCGGGACCACCGGGGAGCTGTTTTTT
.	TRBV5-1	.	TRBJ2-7	CASSLEGGGYEQYF	TGCGCCAGCAGCTTGGAGGGCGGAGGCTACGAGCAGTACTTC
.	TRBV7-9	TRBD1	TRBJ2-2	CASSLPRTGKSKFTGELFF	TGTGCCAGCAGCCTTCCACGGACAGGGAAGTCGAAATTCACCGGGGAGCTGTTTTTT
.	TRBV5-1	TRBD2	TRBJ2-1	CASSLGTSLNEQFF	TGCGCCAGCAGCTTGGGGACTAGCTTGAATGAGCAGTTCTTC
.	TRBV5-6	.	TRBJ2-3	CASSLRGTDTQYF	TGTGCCAGCAGCTTGCGAGGAACAGATACGCAGTATTTT
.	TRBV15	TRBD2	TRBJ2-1	CATSIYSGGADNEQFF	TGTGCCACCAGCATCTATAGCGGGGGGGCGGACAATGAGCAGTTCTTC
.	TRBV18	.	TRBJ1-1	CASSPPGTRNTEAFF	TGTGCCAGCTCACCCCCCGGGACAAGGAACACTGAAGCTTTCTTT
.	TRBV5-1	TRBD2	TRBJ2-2	CASSETSGGTGELFF	TGCGCCAGCAGCGAGACTAGCGGGGGGACCGGGGAGCTGTTTTTT
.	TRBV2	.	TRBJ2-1	CASSERANEQFF	TGTGCCAGCAGTGAGCGGGCGAATGAGCAGTTCTTC
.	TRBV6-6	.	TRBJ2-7	CASSYSISGEQYF	TGTGCCAGCAGTTACTCGATTTCGGGCGAGCAGTACTTC
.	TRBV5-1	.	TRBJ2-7	CASSLNPVPYEQYF	TGCGCCAGCAGCTTAAACCCCGTACCCTACGAGCAGTACTTC
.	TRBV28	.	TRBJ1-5	CASSLQGGQPQHF	TGTGCCAGCAGTTTGCAGGGCGGTCAGCCCCAGCATTTT
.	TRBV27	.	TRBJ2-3	CASSLFLEDTQYF	TGTGCCAGCAGTTTATTTCTTGAAGATACGCAGTATTTT
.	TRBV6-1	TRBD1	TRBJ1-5	CASTLVGTGVQPQHF	TGTGCCAGTACATTAGTAGGGACAGGGGTTCAGCCCCAGCATTTT
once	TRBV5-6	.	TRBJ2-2	CASSRYRRELFF	TGTGCCAGCAGCCGTTATCGGCGGGAGCTGTTTTTT
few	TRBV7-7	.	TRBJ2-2	CASSLAPGGQNTGELFF	TGTGCTAGCAGCTTAGCGCCGGGGGGCCAAAACACCGGGGAGCTGTTTTTT
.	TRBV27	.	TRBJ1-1	CASSHQRGGEAFF	TGTGCCAGCAGTCATCAGCGGGGGGGTGAAGCTTTCTTT
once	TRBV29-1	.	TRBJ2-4	CSVGTDGKNIQYF	TGCAGCGTTGGGACAGATGGCAAAAACATTCAGTACTTC
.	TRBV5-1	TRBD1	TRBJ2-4	CASSAGQGTAKNIQYF	TGCGCCAGCAGCGCCGGACAGGGGACGGCCAAAAACATTCAGTACTTC
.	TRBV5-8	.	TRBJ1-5	CASSRGQGRPRVVQPQHF	TGTGCCAGCAGCCGGGGACAAGGCAGGCCCCGGGTGGTGCAGCCCCAGCATTTT
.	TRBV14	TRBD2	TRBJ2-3	CASSRRGGHGTDTQYF	TGTGCCAGCAGCCGCCGGGGAGGGCACGGCACAGATACGCAGTATTTT
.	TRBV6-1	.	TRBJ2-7	CASRTGNSYEQYF	TGTGCCAGCAGAACCGGGAATAGCTACGAGCAGTACTTC
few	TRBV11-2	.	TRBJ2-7	CASSLYQSYEQYF	TGTGCCAGCAGCTTATATCAATCCTACGAGCAGTACTTC
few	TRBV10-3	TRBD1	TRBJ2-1	CATSREDRAYNEQFF	TGTGCCACCTCCCGAGAGGACAGGGCTTACAATGAGCAGTTCTTC
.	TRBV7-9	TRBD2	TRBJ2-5	CASSSQRGDQETQYF	TGTGCCAGCAGCTCCCAGCGGGGGGACCAAGAGACCCAGTACTTC
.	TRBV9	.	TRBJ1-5	CASSVALGAEPQHF	TGTGCCAGCAGCGTAGCCCTGGGGGCGGAGCCCCAGCATTTT
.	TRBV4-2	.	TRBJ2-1	CASSQDLTEQFF	TGTGCCAGCAGCCAAGATTTGACTGAGCAGTTCTTC
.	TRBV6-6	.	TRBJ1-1	CASSYRGAGDTEAFF	TGTGCCAGCAGTTACCGTGGAGCGGGGGACACTGAAGCTTTCTTT
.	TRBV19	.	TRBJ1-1	CAAGGGRRSTEAFF	TGTGCCGCTGGGGGGGGGCGTAGGAGCACTGAAGCTTTCTTT
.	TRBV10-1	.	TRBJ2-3	CASSELAGAADTQYF	TGCGCCAGCAGTGAGTTGGCGGGGGCAGCAGATACGCAGTATTTT
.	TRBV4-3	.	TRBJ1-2	CASSQRGTGAAASYTF	TGCGCCAGCAGCCAAAGGGGGACGGGGGCTGCGGCAAGCTACACCTTC
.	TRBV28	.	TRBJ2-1	CASRFQGAGYYNEQFF	TGTGCCAGCAGATTTCAAGGGGCGGGCTACTACAATGAGCAGTTCTTC
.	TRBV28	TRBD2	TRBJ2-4	CASRKLAGVGIQYF	TGTGCCAGCAGGAAACTAGCGGGAGTAGGCATTCAGTACTTC
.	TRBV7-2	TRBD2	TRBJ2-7	CASSPGSSGGAYEQYF	TGTGCCAGCAGCCCAGGGTCTAGCGGGGGGGCCTACGAGCAGTACTTC
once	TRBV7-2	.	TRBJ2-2	CASSLGGANTGELFF	TGTGCCAGCAGCTTAGGAGGGGCGAACACCGGGGAGCTGTTTTTT
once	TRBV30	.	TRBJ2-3	CACKKSTDTQYF	TGTGCCTGCAAAAAGAGCACAGATACGCAGTATTTT
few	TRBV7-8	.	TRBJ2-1	CASSLAGTTYNEQFF	TGTGCCAGCAGCTTAGCGGGGACCACCTACAATGAGCAGTTCTTC
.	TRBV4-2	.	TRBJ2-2	CASSQVGANNGELFF	TGTGCCAGCAGCCAAGTAGGGGCGAATAACGGGGAGCTGTTTTTT
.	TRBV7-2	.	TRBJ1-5	CASSPQPTAQPQHF	TGTGCCAGCAGCCCTCAACCGACGGCCCAGCCCCAGCATTTT
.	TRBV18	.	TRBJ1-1	CASSREERMNTEAFF	TGTGCCAGCTCAAGGGAGGAAAGGATGAACACTGAAGCTTTCTTT
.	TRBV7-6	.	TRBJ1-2	CASSLGRTANYGYTF	TGTGCCAGCAGCCTTGGCCGGACAGCTAACTATGGCTACACCTTC
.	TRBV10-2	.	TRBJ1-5	CASSESTIDQPQHF	TGCGCCAGCAGTGAGTCTACAATAGATCAGCCCCAGCATTTT
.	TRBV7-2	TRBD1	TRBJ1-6	CASSSGTGQVSPLHF	TGTGCCAGCAGCTCCGGGACAGGGCAAGTTTCACCCCTCCACTTT
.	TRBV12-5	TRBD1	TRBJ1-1	CASGLDRGTEAFF	TGTGCTAGTGGTTTAGACAGGGGCACTGAAGCTTTCTTT
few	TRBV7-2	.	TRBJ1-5	CASSPQSNQPQHF	TGTGCCAGCAGCCCGCAAAGCAATCAGCCCCAGCATTTT
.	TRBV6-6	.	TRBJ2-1	CASSYSGAGYNEQFF	TGTGCCAGCAGTTACTCGGGAGCAGGCTACAATGAGCAGTTCTTC
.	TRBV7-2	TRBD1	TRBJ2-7	CASSLGQGATYEQYF	TGTGCCAGCAGCTTAGGGCAGGGGGCAACCTACGAGCAGTACTTC
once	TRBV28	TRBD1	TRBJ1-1	CASSPGDRNTEAFF	TGTGCCAGCAGTCCTGGGGACAGGAACACTGAAGCTTTCTTT